These T cell receptor beta chains were read from a single sample in a study of blood T cell repertoires in COVID-19. Method: immunoSEQ multiplex PCR; TCRdb's copy keeps in-frame clones and lacks some. The sample includes over 150,000 clones, 82% of them seen just once. The specimen was PBMCs or T cells enriched from blood (not recorded which). The receptors derive from a middle-aged man who had recovered from COVID-19. Both conserved end residues are part of each CDR3. D genes are given only for firm matches. Clone size appears in some rows only: once, few, many, or a class for an expanded clone.

len: 15
d_gene: TRBD1
v_gene: TRBV7-3
j_gene: TRBJ1-6
abundance: NA
CDR3aa: CASSLFTGGSSPLHF
CDR3nt: TGTGCCAGCAGCTTGTTTACAGGGGGCAGTTCACCCCTCCACTTT

len: 13
d_gene: NA
v_gene: TRBV2
j_gene: TRBJ1-2
abundance: NA
CDR3aa: CASSEVGGRGYTF
CDR3nt: TGTGCCAGCAGTGAAGTGGGGGGGCGCGGCTACACCTTC

len: 15
d_gene: TRBD2
v_gene: TRBV7-9
j_gene: TRBJ2-7
abundance: NA
CDR3aa: CASSLSVGLAYEQYF
CDR3nt: TGTGCCAGCAGCTTGTCCGTAGGACTAGCTTACGAGCAGTACTTC

len: 15
d_gene: TRBD2
v_gene: TRBV3-1/TRBV3-2
j_gene: TRBJ2-1
abundance: NA
CDR3aa: CASSGASGRRHEQFF
CDR3nt: TGTGCCAGCAGCGGGGCTAGCGGGAGACGGCATGAGCAGTTCTTC

len: 15
d_gene: NA
v_gene: TRBV6-5
j_gene: TRBJ1-1
abundance: NA
CDR3aa: CASSPSREGNTEAFF
CDR3nt: TGTGCCAGCAGTCCCTCACGTGAGGGGAACACTGAAGCTTTCTTT

len: 16
d_gene: TRBD2
v_gene: TRBV6-2/TRBV6-3
j_gene: TRBJ2-1
abundance: NA
CDR3aa: CASSYIGTSGHNEQFF
CDR3nt: TGTGCCAGCAGTTACATAGGGACTAGCGGCCACAATGAGCAGTTCTTC

len: 17
d_gene: TRBD2
v_gene: TRBV9
j_gene: TRBJ2-1
abundance: NA
CDR3aa: CASSVGSGGSSYNEQFF
CDR3nt: TGTGCCAGCAGCGTAGGGTCTGGCGGGAGCTCCTACAATGAGCAGTTCTTC

len: 16
d_gene: TRBD1
v_gene: TRBV3-1/TRBV3-2
j_gene: TRBJ1-2
abundance: once
CDR3aa: CASSQVGTGVFGGYTF
CDR3nt: TGTGCCAGCAGCCAAGTAGGGACAGGGGTTTTCGGTGGCTACACCTTC

len: 15
d_gene: TRBD1
v_gene: TRBV5-4
j_gene: TRBJ1-5
abundance: NA
CDR3aa: CASSLGQGSNQPQHF
CDR3nt: TGTGCCAGCAGCCTAGGACAGGGGAGCAATCAGCCCCAGCATTTT

len: 13
d_gene: NA
v_gene: TRBV5-1
j_gene: TRBJ2-1
abundance: NA
CDR3aa: CASSPDNYNEQFF
CDR3nt: TGCGCCAGCAGCCCCGACAACTACAATGAGCAGTTCTTC

len: 14
d_gene: NA
v_gene: TRBV5-1
j_gene: TRBJ1-6
abundance: NA
CDR3aa: CASSLGGADSPLHF
CDR3nt: TGCGCCAGCAGCTTGGGAGGCGCGGATTCACCCCTCCACTTT

len: 16
d_gene: NA
v_gene: TRBV3-1/TRBV3-2
j_gene: TRBJ2-1
abundance: NA
CDR3aa: CASSQARGSRGGEQFF
CDR3nt: TGTGCCAGCAGCCAAGCCCGCGGGTCACGCGGAGGGGAGCAGTTCTTC

len: 16
d_gene: TRBD1
v_gene: TRBV5-6
j_gene: TRBJ2-3
abundance: NA
CDR3aa: CASSFNRGLSTDTQYF
CDR3nt: TGTGCCAGCAGCTTCAACAGGGGGCTTAGCACAGATACGCAGTATTTT

len: 14
d_gene: TRBD2
v_gene: TRBV7-2
j_gene: TRBJ2-3
abundance: NA
CDR3aa: CASSLLAVSGTQYF
CDR3nt: TGTGCCAGCAGTTTACTAGCGGTCAGCGGTACGCAGTATTTT

len: 13
d_gene: NA
v_gene: TRBV30
j_gene: TRBJ1-5
abundance: NA
CDR3aa: CAWSVGGDQPQHF
CDR3nt: TGTGCCTGGAGTGTCGGGGGAGATCAGCCCCAGCATTTT

len: 16
d_gene: TRBD1
v_gene: TRBV27
j_gene: TRBJ1-6
abundance: NA
CDR3aa: CASSLIWTGANSPLHF
CDR3nt: TGTGCCAGCAGTCTGATCTGGACAGGGGCTAATTCACCCCTCCACTTT

len: 14
d_gene: TRBD1
v_gene: TRBV6-6
j_gene: TRBJ1-5
abundance: NA
CDR3aa: CASSPGTGHQPQHF
CDR3nt: TGTGCCAGCAGTCCAGGGACAGGTCATCAGCCCCAGCATTTT

len: 15
d_gene: NA
v_gene: TRBV6-1
j_gene: TRBJ1-4
abundance: NA
CDR3aa: CASSEGQGPNEKLFF
CDR3nt: TGTGCCAGCAGTGAGGGGCAGGGTCCCAATGAAAAACTGTTTTTT

len: 14
d_gene: NA
v_gene: TRBV28
j_gene: TRBJ1-1
abundance: NA
CDR3aa: CASSLPLGRAEAFF
CDR3nt: TGTGCCAGCAGCCTACCTTTGGGCAGGGCTGAAGCTTTCTTT

len: 14
d_gene: NA
v_gene: TRBV7-9
j_gene: TRBJ1-5
abundance: once
CDR3aa: CASSPDSYNQPQHF
CDR3nt: TGTGCCAGCAGCCCGGACAGTTACAATCAGCCCCAGCATTTT

len: 16
d_gene: NA
v_gene: TRBV7-2
j_gene: TRBJ2-1
abundance: NA
CDR3aa: CASSLMASLPYNEQFF
CDR3nt: TGTGCCAGCAGCTTAATGGCTTCTTTGCCCTACAATGAGCAGTTCTTC

len: 13
d_gene: TRBD1
v_gene: TRBV11-1
j_gene: TRBJ1-1
abundance: NA
CDR3aa: CASSLDRGTEAFF
CDR3nt: TGTGCCAGCAGCTTAGACAGGGGCACTGAAGCTTTCTTT

len: 14
d_gene: NA
v_gene: TRBV7-2
j_gene: TRBJ2-2
abundance: NA
CDR3aa: CASWTGGKTGELFF
CDR3nt: TGTGCCAGCTGGACAGGAGGGAAGACCGGGGAGCTGTTTTTT

len: 16
d_gene: NA
v_gene: TRBV10-1
j_gene: TRBJ1-5
abundance: once
CDR3aa: CASSVGGAGGNQPQHF
CDR3nt: TGCGCCAGCAGTGTGGGGGGCGCGGGAGGCAATCAGCCCCAGCATTTT

len: 16
d_gene: TRBD2
v_gene: TRBV7-9
j_gene: TRBJ2-1
abundance: NA
CDR3aa: CASSAYSGSSYNEQFF
CDR3nt: TGTGCCAGCAGCGCATATAGCGGGAGCTCCTACAATGAGCAGTTCTTC

len: 16
d_gene: TRBD2
v_gene: TRBV5-1
j_gene: TRBJ2-3
abundance: once
CDR3aa: CASSLENSGGTDTQYF
CDR3nt: TGCGCCAGCAGCTTGGAAAATAGCGGGGGCACAGATACGCAGTATTTT

len: 15
d_gene: NA
v_gene: TRBV19
j_gene: TRBJ1-3
abundance: NA
CDR3aa: CASKPRGGSGNTIYF
CDR3nt: TGTGCCAGTAAACCAAGGGGGGGTTCTGGAAACACCATATATTTT

len: 15
d_gene: NA
v_gene: TRBV9
j_gene: TRBJ2-2
abundance: NA
CDR3aa: CASSPWAANTGELFF
CDR3nt: TGTGCCAGCAGCCCGTGGGCAGCCAACACCGGGGAGCTGTTTTTT

len: 17
d_gene: NA
v_gene: TRBV5-1
j_gene: TRBJ2-2
abundance: NA
CDR3aa: CASSQDGGNIKTGELFF
CDR3nt: TGCGCCAGCAGCCAGGACGGGGGAAATATAAAAACCGGGGAGCTGTTTTTT

len: 20
d_gene: TRBD1
v_gene: TRBV14
j_gene: TRBJ1-1
abundance: NA
CDR3aa: CASSQDTERGQGALNTEAFF
CDR3nt: TGTGCCAGCAGCCAAGATACTGAGCGAGGACAGGGGGCATTGAACACTGAAGCTTTCTTT

len: 19
d_gene: TRBD2
v_gene: TRBV5-4
j_gene: TRBJ2-1
abundance: NA
CDR3aa: CASSTVWPSGREVNNEQFF
CDR3nt: TGTGCCAGCAGCACGGTATGGCCTAGCGGGAGGGAAGTCAACAATGAGCAGTTCTTC

len: 13
d_gene: TRBD1
v_gene: TRBV14
j_gene: TRBJ1-2
abundance: many
CDR3aa: CASSLQGNYGYTF
CDR3nt: TGTGCCAGCAGTCTACAGGGGAACTATGGCTACACCTTC